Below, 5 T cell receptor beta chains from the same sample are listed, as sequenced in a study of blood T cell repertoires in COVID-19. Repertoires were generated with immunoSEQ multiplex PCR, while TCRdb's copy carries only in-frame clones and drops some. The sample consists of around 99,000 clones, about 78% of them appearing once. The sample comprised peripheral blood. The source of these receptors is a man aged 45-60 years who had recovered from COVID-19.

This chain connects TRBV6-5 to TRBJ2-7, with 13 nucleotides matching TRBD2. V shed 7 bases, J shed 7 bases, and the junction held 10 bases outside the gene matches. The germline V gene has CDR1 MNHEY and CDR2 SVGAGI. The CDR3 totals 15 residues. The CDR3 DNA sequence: TGTGCCAGCACTAGAGGACTAGCGGGAGCCGATGAGCAGTACTTC. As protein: CASTRGLAGADEQYF.

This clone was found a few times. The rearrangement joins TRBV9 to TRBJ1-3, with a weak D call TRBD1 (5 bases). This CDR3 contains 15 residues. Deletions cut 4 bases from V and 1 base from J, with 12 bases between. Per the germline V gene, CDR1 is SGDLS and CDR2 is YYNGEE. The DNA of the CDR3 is TGTGCCAGCAGCTCTAGTGGGGGGTCTGGAAACACCATATATTTT. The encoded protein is CASSSSGGSGNTIYF.

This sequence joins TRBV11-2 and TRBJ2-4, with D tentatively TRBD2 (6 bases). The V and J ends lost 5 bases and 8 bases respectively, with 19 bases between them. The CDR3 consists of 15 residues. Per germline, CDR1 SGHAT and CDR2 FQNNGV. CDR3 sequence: CASSRGGSGGDIQYF. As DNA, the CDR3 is TGTGCCAGCAGCCGGGGCGGTTCAGGAGGGGACATTCAGTACTTC.

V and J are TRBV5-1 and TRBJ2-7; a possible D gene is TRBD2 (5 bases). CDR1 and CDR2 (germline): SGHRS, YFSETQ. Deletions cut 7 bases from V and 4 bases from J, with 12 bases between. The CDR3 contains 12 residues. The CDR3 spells CASAVSGYEQYF. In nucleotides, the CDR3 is TGCGCCAGCGCTGTATCGGGGTACGAGCAGTACTTC.

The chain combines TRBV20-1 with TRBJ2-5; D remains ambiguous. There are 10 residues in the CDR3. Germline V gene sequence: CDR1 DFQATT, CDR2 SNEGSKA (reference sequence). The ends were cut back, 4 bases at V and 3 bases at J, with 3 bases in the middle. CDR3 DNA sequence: TGCAGTGCTAACAAAGAGACCCAGTACTTC. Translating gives CSANKETQYF.